The 10 T cell receptor beta chains below all came from one sample that was sequenced in a study of blood T cell repertoires in COVID-19. Generated by immunoSEQ multiplex PCR, the TCRdb table keeps only in-frame clones and is missing some. The sample contains 310,000 or so clones, approximately 88% of which appear only once. Sequencing was performed on peripheral blood. The source of these receptors is a man aged 18 to 29 who had recovered from COVID-19.

The rearrangement links TRBV9 to TRBJ2-2; no reliable D call. Trimming took off 4 bases at V and 1 base at J, with 8 bases between the two ends. Germline lookup yields CDR1 SGDLS and CDR2 YYNGEE. The CDR3 is 14 residues long. The chain's CDR3 is CASSSSRNTGELFF. In DNA, the CDR3 is TGTGCCAGCAGCTCGTCGAGGAACACCGGGGAGCTGTTTTTT.

The rearrangement links TRBV18 to TRBJ1-1; 7 bases are shared with TRBD1. With 3 bases clipped from V and 3 bases from J, the junction kept 7 bases outside the gene matches. The CDR3 length is 15 residues. The V gene's germline CDR1 is KGHSH and CDR2 LQKENI. The CDR3 bases are TGTGCCAGCTCACCCCTGAGACAGGGAGACACTGAAGCTTTCTTT. Amino acids: CASSPLRQGDTEAFF. Supplemented by reference TRBV18 and TRBJ1-1, the full variable domain reads NAGVMQNPRHLVRRRGQEARLRCSPMKGHSHVYWYRQLPEEGLKFMVYLQKENIIDESGMPKERFSAEFPKEGPSILRIQQVVRGDSAAYFCASSPLRQGDTEAFFGQGTRLTVV.

This chain uses TRBV18 with TRBJ2-1; 12 bases map to TRBD1. This CDR3 region has 16 residues. Trimming took 6 bases from V and 3 from J; bases not matched to a gene: 6. Germline V gives CDR1 KGHSH, CDR2 LQKENI. The CDR3 bases are TGTGCCAGCTCCCCGGGGACAGGGGGCGGCTACAATGAGCAGTTCTTC. It yields the protein CASSPGTGGGYNEQFF.

The gene calls are TRBV2 and TRBJ2-5, with a possible D match to TRBD1 (7 bases). Germline V gene lookup returns CDR1 SNHLY and CDR2 FYNNEI. V was trimmed by 7 bases and J by 2 bases, leaving 23 bases between them. This CDR3 is 17 amino acids long. The CDR3 sequence: CASINGPGGWPQETQYF. CDR3 DNA sequence: TGTGCCAGCATCAACGGGCCAGGGGGGTGGCCGCAAGAGACCCAGTACTTC.

The V and J genes are TRBV3-1 (or the pseudogene TRBV3-2) and TRBJ1-4; 8 bases agree with TRBD1. Looked up from germline, CDR1 is LGHDT and CDR2 is YNNKEL (reference sequence). The V gene end was trimmed by 6 bases and the J gene end by 8 bases; junction bases not matched to a gene: 14. The CDR3 has 16 residues. The CDR3 protein is CASSGRYGQGDEKLFF. The CDR3 DNA reads as TGTGCCAGCAGTGGGAGATACGGACAGGGAGACGAAAAACTGTTTTTT.

The chain couples TRBV2 to TRBJ1-2, with no clear D. CDR3 length equals 13 residues. The V end lost 9 bases, the J end lost 2 bases, and 13 bases lay between the germline ends. Looked up from germline, CDR1 is SNHLY and CDR2 is FYNNEI. The CDR3 bases are TGTGCCAGGGAGGGAGAGGGAAACTATGGCTACACCTTC. Its translation: CAREGEGNYGYTF. The complete variable domain, with remaining parts taken from reference TRBV2 and TRBJ1-2, reads EPEVTQTPSHQVTQMGQEVILRCVPISNHLYFYWYRQILGQKVEFLVSFYNNEISEKSEIFDDQFSVERPDGSNFTLKIRSTKLEDSAMYFCAREGEGNYGYTFGSGTRLTVV.

This clone was observed a few times. V is TRBV10-1 and J is TRBJ2-2, with 7 bases identical to TRBD1. The CDR3 has 14 residues. The ends lost 5 bases at V and 5 bases at J; junction bases unmatched: 5. CDR1 and CDR2 from the germline V gene are WNHNN and SYGVQD (reference sequence). The CDR3 DNA sequence: TGCGCCAGCAGTTCTCAGGGGGTAACCGGGGAGCTGTTTTTT. It translates to CASSSQGVTGELFF.

This rearrangement joins TRBV6-6 to TRBJ1-1; TRBD1 aligns across 8 bases. V lost 5 bases to trimming and J lost 3 bases; unmatched junction nucleotides: 8. CDR3 size: 15 residues. From germline, CDR1 is MNHNY and CDR2 SVGAGI (reference sequence). CDR3 bases: TGTGCCAGCAGTAACGACAGGGGCATGGACACTGAAGCTTTCTTT. Translated: CASSNDRGMDTEAFF.

This chain links TRBV7-2 with TRBJ2-7; 8 bases map to TRBD1. The CDR3 has 17 amino acids. CDR1 and CDR2 (germline): SGHTA, FQGNSA. Trimming at V came to 5 bases and at J to 6 bases, leaving 18 bases not matched to a gene. CDR3 bases: TGTGCCAGCAGCCATTGGACAGGGTCCTTCCCCTCTGGCGAGCAGTACTTC. Translated, it gives CASSHWTGSFPSGEQYF.

The chain employs TRBV13 and TRBJ2-2; possibly TRBD1 for D (5 bases). Trimming removed 8 bases at V and 1 base at J, with 8 bases between. The CDR3 loop spans 13 amino acids. Germline V gene data show CDR1 as PRHDT and CDR2 as FYEKMQ (reference sequence). This CDR3 is CASVGENTGELFF. The CDR3 coding sequence is TGTGCCAGCGTAGGGGAGAACACCGGGGAGCTGTTTTTT.